This T cell receptor beta chain was retrieved from a study of cytomegalovirus exposure and HLA in healthy donors. General study points: Three chains tied to CMV proved CMV antigen-specific in vitro. It was about 150 TCR beta chains that were listed as cytomegalovirus-associated.

This CDR3 comprises 15 residues. J gave up 10 bases and V 5 bases, and 11 bases lay outside the gene matches. Germline V CDR1 and CDR2: SGHNT, YENEEA. PCR used 60 Vbeta primers and 13 Jbeta primers. Sequenced by immunoSEQ multiplex PCR; TCRdb stores in-frame clones only, minus some. Altogether approximately 130,000 clones are present, just over 75% being singletons, with the ten largest covering roughly 1.9%. Note on this clone: The target antigen is unknown.

The gene calls are TRBV11-3 and TRBJ2-1, with 10 bases matching TRBD1. This receptor was obtained from a woman between 45 and 60 years old in good health and CMV-seronegative. Sequenced input: PBMCs. The CDR3 region has the DNA TGTGCCAGCAGCCCGGGACAGGGGTTCACAGAAGAGCAGTTCTTC. This sequence encodes CASSPGQGFTEEQFF.